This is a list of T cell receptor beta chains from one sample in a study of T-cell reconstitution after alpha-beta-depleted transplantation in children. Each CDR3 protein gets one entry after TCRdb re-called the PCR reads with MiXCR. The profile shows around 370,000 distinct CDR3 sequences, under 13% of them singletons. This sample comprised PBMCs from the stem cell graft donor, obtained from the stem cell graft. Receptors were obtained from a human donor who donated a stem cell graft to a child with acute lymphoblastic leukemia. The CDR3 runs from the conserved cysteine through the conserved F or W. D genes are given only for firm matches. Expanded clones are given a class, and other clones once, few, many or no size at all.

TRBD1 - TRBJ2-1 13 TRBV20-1 CSAGQGARNEQFF TGCAGTGCTGGGCAGGGGGCGCGCAATGAGCAGTTCTTC
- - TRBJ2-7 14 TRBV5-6 CASSLGGRAFEQYF TGTGCCAGCAGCCTAGGGGGGAGGGCCTTCGAGCAGTACTTC
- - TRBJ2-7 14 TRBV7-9 CPSSLVGLAYEQYF TGTCCCAGCAGCTTAGTTGGGCTAGCGTACGAGCAGTACTTC
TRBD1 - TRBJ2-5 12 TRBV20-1 CSAGTGGETQYF TGCAGTGCTGGGACAGGGGGTGAGACCCAGTACTTC
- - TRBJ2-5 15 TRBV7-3 CASSRGGSPQETQYF TGTGCCAGCAGCCGAGGGGGGTCACCCCAGGAGACCCAGTACTTC
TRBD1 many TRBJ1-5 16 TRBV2 CASSPGSGGSFRTQHF TGTGCCAGCAGCCCCGGTTCAGGGGGCTCATTTCGGACCCAGCATTTT
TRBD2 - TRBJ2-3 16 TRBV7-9 CASSHRLADSTDTQYF TGTGCCAGCAGCCACCGACTAGCGGATTCCACAGATACGCAGTATTTT
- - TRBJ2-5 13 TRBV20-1 CSAPLGQQETQYF TGCAGTGCTCCCCTAGGACAGCAAGAGACCCAGTACTTC
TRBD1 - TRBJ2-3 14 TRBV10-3 CAIRPGGTTDTQYF TGTGCCATCAGACCAGGGGGCACCACAGATACGCAGTATTTT
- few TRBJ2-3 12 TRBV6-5 CASSRLAGEQYF TGTGCCAGCAGTCGACTGGCTGGTGAGCAGTATTTT
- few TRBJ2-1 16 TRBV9 CASSVLGNSGTPEQFF TGTGCCAGCAGCGTACTTGGGAATAGTGGGACCCCCGAGCAGTTCTTC
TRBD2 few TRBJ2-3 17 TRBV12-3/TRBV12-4 CASSLSAGGPSTDTQYF TGTGCCAGCAGTTTATCGGCGGGAGGGCCTTCTACAGATACGCAGTATTTT
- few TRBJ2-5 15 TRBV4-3 CASSQEGGGQETQYF TGCGCCAGCAGCCAAGAGGGAGGGGGACAAGAGACCCAGTACTTC
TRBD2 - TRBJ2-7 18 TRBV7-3 CASSPRTGGSGRPYDQYF TGTGCCAGCAGTCCCCGTACTGGGGGTAGCGGGAGGCCCTACGATCAGTACTTC
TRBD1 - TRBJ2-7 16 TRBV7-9 CASSFRQGDRSYEQYF TGTGCCAGCAGCTTTCGACAGGGTGATCGCTCCTACGAGCAGTACTTC
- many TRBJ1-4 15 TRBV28 CASSLSHGQPEKLFF TGTGCCAGCAGTTTATCTCATGGACAACCCGAAAAACTGTTTTTT
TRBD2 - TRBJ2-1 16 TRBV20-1 CCARDPGLLEIDEQFF TGCTGTGCTAGAGATCCGGGACTACTTGAGATCGATGAGCAGTTCTTC